The text below deals with one TCR beta chain. The PCR had 60 Vbeta and 13 Jbeta primers. Assay: immunoSEQ multiplex PCR; the TCRdb copy retains only in-frame clones and omits some. This table lists about 99,000 clones. These data belong to a study of cytomegalovirus exposure and HLA in healthy donors. V was pared by 5 bases and J by 5 bases, with 7 bases between. The germline gives CDR1 KGHSH, CDR2 LQKENI. The CDR3 loop spans 12 amino acids. What was sequenced was PBMCs. This sequence joins TRBV18 and TRBJ2-1, with D hard to call. The clonotype comes from a man between 35 and 55 years old in good health and CMV-seronegative. The CDR3 loop is CASSAQHNEQFF. The DNA for the CDR3 is TGTGCCAGCTCAGCACAGCACAATGAGCAGTTCTTC.